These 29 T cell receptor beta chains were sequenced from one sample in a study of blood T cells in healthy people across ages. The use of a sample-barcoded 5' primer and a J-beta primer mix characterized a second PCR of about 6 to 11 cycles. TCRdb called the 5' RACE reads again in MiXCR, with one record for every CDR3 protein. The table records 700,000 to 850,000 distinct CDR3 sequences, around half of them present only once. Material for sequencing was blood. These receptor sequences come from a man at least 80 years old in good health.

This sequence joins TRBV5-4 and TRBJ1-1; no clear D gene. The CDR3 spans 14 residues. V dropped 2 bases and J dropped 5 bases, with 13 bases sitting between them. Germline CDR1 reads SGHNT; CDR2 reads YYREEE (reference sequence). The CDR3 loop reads CASSFYGRVTEAFF. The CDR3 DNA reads TGTGCCAGCAGCTTTTACGGCCGGGTAACTGAAGCTTTCTTT.

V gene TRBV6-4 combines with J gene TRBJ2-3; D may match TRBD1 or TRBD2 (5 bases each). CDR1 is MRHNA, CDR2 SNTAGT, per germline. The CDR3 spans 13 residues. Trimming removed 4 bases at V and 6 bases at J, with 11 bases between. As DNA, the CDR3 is TGTGCCAGCAGTGTGGTCTGGGGGGATACGCAGTATTTT. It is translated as CASSVVWGDTQYF.

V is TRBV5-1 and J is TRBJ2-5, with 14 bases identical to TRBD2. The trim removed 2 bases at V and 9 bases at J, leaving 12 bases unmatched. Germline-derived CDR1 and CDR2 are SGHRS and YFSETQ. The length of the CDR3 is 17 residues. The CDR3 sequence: CASSFPGLAGDLGSQYF. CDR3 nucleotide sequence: TGCGCCAGCAGCTTTCCGGGACTAGCGGGAGACTTGGGGTCCCAGTACTTC.

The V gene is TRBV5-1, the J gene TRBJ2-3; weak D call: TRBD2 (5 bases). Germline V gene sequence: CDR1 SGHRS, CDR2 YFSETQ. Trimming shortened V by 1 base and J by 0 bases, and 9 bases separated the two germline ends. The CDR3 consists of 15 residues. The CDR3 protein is CASSLPRTSTDTQYF. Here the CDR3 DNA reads TGCGCCAGCAGCTTGCCCCGGACTAGCACAGATACGCAGTATTTT. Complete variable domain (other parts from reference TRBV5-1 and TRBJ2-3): KAGVTQTPRYLIKTRGQQVTLSCSPISGHRSVSWYQQTPGQGLQFLFEYFSETQRNKGNFPGRFSGRQFSNSRSEMNVSTLELGDSALYLCASSLPRTSTDTQYFGPGTRLTVL.

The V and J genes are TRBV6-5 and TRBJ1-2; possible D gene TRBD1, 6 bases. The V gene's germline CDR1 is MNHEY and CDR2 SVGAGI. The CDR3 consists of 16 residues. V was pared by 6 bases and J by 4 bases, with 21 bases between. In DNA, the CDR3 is TGTGCCAGCAGCAGGGACACGCCGGGGTTATTCTATGGCTACACCTTC. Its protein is CASSRDTPGLFYGYTF.

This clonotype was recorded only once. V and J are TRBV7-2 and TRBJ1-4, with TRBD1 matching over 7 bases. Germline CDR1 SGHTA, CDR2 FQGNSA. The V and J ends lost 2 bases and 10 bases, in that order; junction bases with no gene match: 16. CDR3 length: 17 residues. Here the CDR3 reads CASSLNLQGVGFGKLFF. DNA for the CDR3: TGTGCCAGCAGCTTAAACCTGCAGGGGGTTGGGTTCGGAAAACTGTTTTTT. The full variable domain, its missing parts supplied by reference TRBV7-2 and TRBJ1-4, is GAGVSQSPSNKVTEKGKDVELRCDPISGHTALYWYRQSLGQGLEFLIYFQGNSAPDKSGLPSDRFSAERTGGSVSTLTIQRTQQEDSAVYLCASSLNLQGVGFGKLFFGSGTQLSVL.

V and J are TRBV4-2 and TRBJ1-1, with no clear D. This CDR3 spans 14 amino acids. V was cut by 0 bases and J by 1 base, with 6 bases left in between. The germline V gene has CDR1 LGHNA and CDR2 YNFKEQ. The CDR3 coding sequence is TGTGCCAGCAGCCAAGATGGTGGGAACACTGAAGCTTTCTTT. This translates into CASSQDGGNTEAFF.

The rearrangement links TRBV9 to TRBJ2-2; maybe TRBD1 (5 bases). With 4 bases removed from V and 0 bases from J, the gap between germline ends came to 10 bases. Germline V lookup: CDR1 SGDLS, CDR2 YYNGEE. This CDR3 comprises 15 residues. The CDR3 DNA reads TGTGCCAGCAGCCCCGACAGTTCGAACACCGGGGAGCTGTTTTTT. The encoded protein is CASSPDSSNTGELFF.

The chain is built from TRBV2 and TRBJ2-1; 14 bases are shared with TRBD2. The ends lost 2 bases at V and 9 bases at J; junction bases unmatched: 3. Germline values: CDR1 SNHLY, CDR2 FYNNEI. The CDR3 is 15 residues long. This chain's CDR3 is CASSERLAGGPEQFF. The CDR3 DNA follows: TGTGCCAGCAGTGAAAGACTAGCGGGAGGGCCTGAGCAGTTCTTC. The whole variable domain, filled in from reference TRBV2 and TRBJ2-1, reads EPEVTQTPSHQVTQMGQEVILRCVPISNHLYFYWYRQILGQKVEFLVSFYNNEISEKSEIFDDQFSVERPDGSNFTLKIRSTKLEDSAMYFCASSERLAGGPEQFFGPGTRLTVL.

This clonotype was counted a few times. CDR3 loop: CASSSPTGGNYGYTF. The CDR3 bases are TGTGCCAGCAGTTCCCCGACAGGGGGCAACTATGGCTACACCTTC. V gene TRBV27 combines with J gene TRBJ1-2; TRBD1 matches 10 bases. CDR3 size: 15 residues. The germline CDR1 and CDR2 sequences are MNHEY and SMNVEV (reference sequence). V lost 4 bases, J lost 2 bases, and 4 bases stayed unmatched.

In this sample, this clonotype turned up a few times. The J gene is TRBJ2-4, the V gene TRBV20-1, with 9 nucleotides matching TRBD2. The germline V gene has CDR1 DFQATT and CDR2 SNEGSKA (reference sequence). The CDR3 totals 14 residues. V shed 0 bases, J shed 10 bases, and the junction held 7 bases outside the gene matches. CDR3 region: CSARDASGILIQYF. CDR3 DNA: TGCAGTGCTAGAGATGCTAGCGGGATCCTGATTCAGTACTTC.

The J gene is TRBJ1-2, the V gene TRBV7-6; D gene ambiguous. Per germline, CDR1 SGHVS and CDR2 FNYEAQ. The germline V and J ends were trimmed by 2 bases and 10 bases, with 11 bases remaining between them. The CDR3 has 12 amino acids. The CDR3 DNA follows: TGTGCCAGCAGCTTAAACGGAGCCTCCTACACCTTC. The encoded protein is CASSLNGASYTF.

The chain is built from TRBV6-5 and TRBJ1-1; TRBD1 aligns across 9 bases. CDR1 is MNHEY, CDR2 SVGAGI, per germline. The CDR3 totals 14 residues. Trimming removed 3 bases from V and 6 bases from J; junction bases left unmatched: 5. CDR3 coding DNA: TGTGCCAGCAGTTATAGGACAGGGGAGGCTGAAGCTTTCTTT. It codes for CASSYRTGEAEAFF.

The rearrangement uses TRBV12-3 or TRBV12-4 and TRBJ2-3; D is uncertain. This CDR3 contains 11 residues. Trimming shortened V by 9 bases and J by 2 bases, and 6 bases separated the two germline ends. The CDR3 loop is CARISTDTQYF. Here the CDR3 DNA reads TGTGCCAGAATTTCCACAGATACGCAGTATTTT.

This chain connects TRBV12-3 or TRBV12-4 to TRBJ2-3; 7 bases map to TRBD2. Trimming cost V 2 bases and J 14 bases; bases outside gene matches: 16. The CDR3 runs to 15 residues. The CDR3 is CASSLSVIGAGYAYF. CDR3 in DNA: TGTGCCAGCAGTTTATCCGTGATTGGAGCGGGATACGCGTATTTT.

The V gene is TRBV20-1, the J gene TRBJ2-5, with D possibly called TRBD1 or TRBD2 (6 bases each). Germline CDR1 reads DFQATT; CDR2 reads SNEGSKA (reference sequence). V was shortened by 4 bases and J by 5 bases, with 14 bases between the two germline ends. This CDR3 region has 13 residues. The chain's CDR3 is CSAIWGARETQYF. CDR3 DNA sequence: TGCAGTGCTATTTGGGGGGCTAGGGAGACCCAGTACTTC.

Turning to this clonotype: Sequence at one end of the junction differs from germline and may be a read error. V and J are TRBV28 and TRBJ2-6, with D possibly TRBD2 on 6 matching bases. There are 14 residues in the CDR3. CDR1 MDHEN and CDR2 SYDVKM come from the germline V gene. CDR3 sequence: CATYGRLGANVPTF. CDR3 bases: TGTGCCACCTATGGGAGGCTTGGGGCCAACGTCCCGACTTTC.

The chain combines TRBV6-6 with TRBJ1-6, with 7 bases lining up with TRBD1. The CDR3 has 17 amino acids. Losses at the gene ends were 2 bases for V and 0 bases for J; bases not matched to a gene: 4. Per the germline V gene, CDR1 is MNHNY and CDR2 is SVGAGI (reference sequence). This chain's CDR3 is CASSYVGQSSYNSPLHF. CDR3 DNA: TGTGCCAGCAGTTACGTGGGACAGAGCTCCTATAATTCACCCCTCCACTTT.

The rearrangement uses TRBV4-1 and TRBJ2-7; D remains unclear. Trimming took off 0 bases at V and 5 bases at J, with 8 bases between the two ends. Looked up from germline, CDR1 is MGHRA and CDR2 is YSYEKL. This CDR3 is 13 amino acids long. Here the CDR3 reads CASSQETPHEQYF. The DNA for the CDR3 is TGCGCCAGCAGCCAAGAGACCCCCCACGAGCAGTACTTC.

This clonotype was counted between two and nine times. The CDR3 DNA is TGCAGTGCTAGGAAAGCGGGACAGATGAACACTGAAGCTTTCTTT. It specifies CSARKAGQMNTEAFF. The V and J genes are TRBV20-1 and TRBJ1-1; 7 nucleotides align to TRBD1. There are 15 residues in the CDR3. CDR1 is DFQATT and CDR2 is SNEGSKA in the germline V gene (reference sequence). V lost 3 bases and J lost 0; bases outside the gene matches: 7.

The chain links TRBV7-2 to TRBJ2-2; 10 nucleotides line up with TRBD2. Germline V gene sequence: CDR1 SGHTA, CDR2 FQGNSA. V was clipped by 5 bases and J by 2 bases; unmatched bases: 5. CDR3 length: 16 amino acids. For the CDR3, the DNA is TGTGCCAGCAGCCCACGACTAGCGGGTAACACCGGGGAGCTGTTTTTT. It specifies CASSPRLAGNTGELFF.

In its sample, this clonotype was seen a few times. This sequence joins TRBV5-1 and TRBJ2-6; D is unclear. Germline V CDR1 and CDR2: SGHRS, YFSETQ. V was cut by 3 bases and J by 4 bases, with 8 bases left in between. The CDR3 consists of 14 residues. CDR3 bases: TGCGCCAGCAGCTCGGAGTTGGGGGCCAACGTCCTGACTTTC. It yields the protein CASSSELGANVLTF.

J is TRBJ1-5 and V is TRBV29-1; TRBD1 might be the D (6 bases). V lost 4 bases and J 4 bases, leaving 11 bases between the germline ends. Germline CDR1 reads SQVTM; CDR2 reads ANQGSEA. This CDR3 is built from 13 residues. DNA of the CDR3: TGCAGCGTTGCTAAGGGGGTTAATCAGCCCCAGCATTTT. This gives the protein CSVAKGVNQPQHF.

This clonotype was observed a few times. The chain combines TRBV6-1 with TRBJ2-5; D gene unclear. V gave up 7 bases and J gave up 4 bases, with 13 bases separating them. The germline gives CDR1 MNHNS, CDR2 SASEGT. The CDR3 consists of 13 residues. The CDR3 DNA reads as TGTGCCAGCATGAACAGAGATCGAGAGACCCAGTACTTC. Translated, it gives CASMNRDRETQYF.

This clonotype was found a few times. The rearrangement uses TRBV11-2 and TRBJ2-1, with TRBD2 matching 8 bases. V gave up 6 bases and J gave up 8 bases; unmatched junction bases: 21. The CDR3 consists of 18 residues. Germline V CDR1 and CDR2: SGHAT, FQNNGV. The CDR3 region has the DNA TGTGCCAGCAGTCGTAATAACCCATCCGGGAGGGCGGGCGATGAGCAGTTCTTC. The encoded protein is CASSRNNPSGRAGDEQFF. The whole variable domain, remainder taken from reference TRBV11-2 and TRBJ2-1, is EAGVAQSPRYKIIEKRQSVAFWCNPISGHATLYWYQQILGQGPKLLIQFQNNGVVDDSQLPKDRFSAERLKGVDSTLKIQPAKLEDSAVYLCASSRNNPSGRAGDEQFFGPGTRLTVL.

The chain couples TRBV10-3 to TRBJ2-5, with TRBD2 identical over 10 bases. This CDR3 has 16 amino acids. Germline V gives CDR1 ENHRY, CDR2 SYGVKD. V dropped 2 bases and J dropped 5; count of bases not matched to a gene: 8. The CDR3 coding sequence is TGTGCCATCAGTGAGCCCCAGCGGGAGGGCCGCGAGACCCAGTACTTC. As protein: CAISEPQREGRETQYF.

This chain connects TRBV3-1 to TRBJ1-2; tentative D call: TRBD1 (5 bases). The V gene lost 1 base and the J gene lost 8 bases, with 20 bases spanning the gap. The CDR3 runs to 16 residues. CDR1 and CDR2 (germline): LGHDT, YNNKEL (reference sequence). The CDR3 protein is CASSQGGNRPDRGYTF. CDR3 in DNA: TGTGCCAGCAGCCAAGGGGGCAACAGGCCGGACCGAGGCTACACCTTC.

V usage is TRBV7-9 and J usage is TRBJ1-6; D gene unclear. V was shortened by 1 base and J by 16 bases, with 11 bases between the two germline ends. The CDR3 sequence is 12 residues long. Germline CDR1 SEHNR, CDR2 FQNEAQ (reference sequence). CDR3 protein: CASSLGTDQLHF. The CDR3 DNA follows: TGTGCCAGCAGCTTAGGGACGGACCAACTCCACTTT.

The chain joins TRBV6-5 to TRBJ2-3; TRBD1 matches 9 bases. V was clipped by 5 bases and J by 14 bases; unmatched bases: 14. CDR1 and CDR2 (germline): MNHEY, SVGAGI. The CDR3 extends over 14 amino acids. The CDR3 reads CASSRDRGWRYAYF. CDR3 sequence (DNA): TGTGCCAGCAGTCGAGACAGGGGGTGGAGATACGCGTATTTT.